Below, 30 T cell receptor beta chains from the same sample are listed, as sequenced in a study of human T cells and chemical hapten exposure. Regarding time point: patch test 3, about 24 weeks after DPC sensitization. Sample treatment: therapeutic diphenylcyclopropenone sensitization with weekly scalp DPC. From the RACE reads, TCRdb called clonotypes with MiXCR, one entry per CDR3 protein. The sample records about 190,000 distinct CDR3 sequences, about 25% being singletons. The specimen was whole blood, collected in connection with sensitization to the hapten diphenylcyclopropenone (DPC). These receptors all come from a woman in her thirties or forties with alopecia areata. Some clones in this sample may be carry-over from other donors' samples.

In this sample, this clonotype turned up a few times. The chain couples TRBV6-2 or TRBV6-3 to TRBJ2-1; possibly TRBD2 for D (6 bases). The CDR3 has 15 residues. Per the germline V gene, CDR1 is MNHEY and CDR2 is SVGEGT. V was clipped by 6 bases and J by 4 bases, with 16 bases between them. CDR3 sequence: CASRQGLSGYNEQFF. DNA for the CDR3: TGTGCCAGCAGGCAGGGACTCTCGGGGTACAATGAGCAGTTCTTC.

The table lists this clonotype with a few counts. The CDR3 DNA follows: TGCAGTGCTACCGGAGGAGGGAACTATGGCTACACCTTC. This sequence encodes CSATGGGNYGYTF. The chain couples TRBV20-1 to TRBJ1-2; D gene uncertain. The V end lost 4 bases, the J end lost 2 bases, and 11 bases lay between the germline ends. The germline V gene has CDR1 DFQATT and CDR2 SNEGSKA (reference sequence). The CDR3 has 13 amino acids.

This clonotype showed up just a few times. The chain carries TRBV7-2 and TRBJ2-4, with D possibly being TRBD2 (5 bases). Germline assignment: CDR1 SGHTA and CDR2 FQGNSA. V was cut by 5 bases and J by 7 bases, with 15 bases left in between. This CDR3 has 14 amino acids. The CDR3 reads CASSPLPGVNIQYF. The CDR3 nucleotides read TGTGCCAGCAGCCCACTACCCGGGGTGAACATTCAGTACTTC. Full variable domain (rest looked up from reference TRBV7-2 and TRBJ2-4): GAGVSQSPSNKVTEKGKDVELRCDPISGHTALYWYRQSLGQGLEFLIYFQGNSAPDKSGLPSDRFSAERTGGSVSTLTIQRTQQEDSAVYLCASSPLPGVNIQYFGAGTRLSVL.

Ten or more counts support this clonotype. V gene TRBV27 combines with J gene TRBJ1-1, with D possibly matching TRBD1 (6 bases). CDR3 length: 15 residues. CDR1 and CDR2 from the germline V gene are MNHEY and SMNVEV (reference sequence). The V end lost 2 bases, the J end lost 4 bases, and 14 bases lay between the germline ends. The CDR3 DNA reads as TGTGCCAGCAGTTTAGCCGGGGGCGCGTTCACTGAAGCTTTCTTT. Its protein product is CASSLAGGAFTEAFF.

The gene calls are TRBV28 and TRBJ2-5; TRBD2 matches 8 bases. The V gene's germline CDR1 is MDHEN and CDR2 SYDVKM. The CDR3 spans 16 residues. The V and J ends lost 6 bases and 0 bases, in that order; junction bases with no gene match: 9. The CDR3 reads CASSPTSGLYQETQYF. CDR3 nucleotides: TGTGCCAGCAGCCCAACTAGCGGTCTGTACCAAGAGACCCAGTACTTC.

The table lists this clonotype with many counts. This chain connects TRBV28 to TRBJ2-6; 10 nucleotides agree with TRBD2. Germline CDR1 is MDHEN and CDR2 is SYDVKM. The V segment lost 5 bases and the J segment 4 bases; nucleotides outside the gene matches: 11. The CDR3 is made up of 18 amino acids. DNA of the CDR3: TGTGCCAGCAGTCTGGGACTAGCGCCAGCAGCGGGGGCCAACGTCCTGACTTTC. This encodes CASSLGLAPAAGANVLTF.

J is TRBJ1-5 and V is TRBV27; D unresolved. The CDR3 sequence is 9 residues long. V was clipped by 10 bases and J by 9 bases, with 7 bases between them. In germline, CDR1 is MNHEY, CDR2 SMNVEV (reference sequence). CDR3: CAMLPPQHF. The CDR3 nucleotides read TGTGCCATGCTGCCGCCCCAGCATTTT.

The V gene is TRBV5-4, the J gene TRBJ2-5; 7 nucleotides match TRBD2. CDR3 length: 12 amino acids. V shed 4 bases, J shed 4 bases, and the junction held 1 base outside the gene matches. Looked up from germline, CDR1 is SGHNT and CDR2 is YYREEE (reference sequence). CDR3 bases: TGTGCCAGCAGCCGGGGGGTAGAGACCCAGTACTTC. Residues: CASSRGVETQYF.

V gene TRBV20-1 combines with J gene TRBJ2-7; D may correspond to TRBD1 or TRBD2 (5 bases each). V was clipped by 5 bases and J by 1 base, with 15 bases between them. The CDR3 has 14 residues. CDR1 and CDR2 (germline): DFQATT, SNEGSKA (reference sequence). The chain's CDR3 is CSAYIRDGSYEQYF. Here the CDR3 DNA reads TGCAGTGCTTATATACGGGACGGGTCCTACGAGCAGTACTTC.

This clonotype was found a few times. The CDR3 loop reads CASSIVYPWREGLSYEQYF. The DNA for the CDR3 is TGTGCCAGTAGTATAGTATACCCGTGGCGGGAGGGCCTCTCCTACGAGCAGTACTTC. J is TRBJ2-7 and V is TRBV19; 9 nucleotides line up with TRBD2. The CDR3 length is 19 residues. Germline values: CDR1 LNHDA, CDR2 SQIVND (reference sequence). V was pared by 1 base and J by 0 bases, with 13 bases of the junction left unmatched.

This clonotype was observed a few times. V and J are TRBV6-2 or TRBV6-3 and TRBJ2-1, with 8 nucleotides matching TRBD2. The CDR3 has 17 amino acids. Germline V gives CDR1 MNHEY, CDR2 SVGEGT. Trimming took 4 bases from V and 0 from J; bases not matched to a gene: 8. Here the CDR3 reads CASSSGLADSSYNEQFF. For the CDR3, the DNA is TGTGCCAGCAGTTCCGGACTAGCAGATAGCTCCTACAATGAGCAGTTCTTC.

This clonotype was detected only a few times. The rearrangement uses TRBV29-1 and TRBJ1-2; 7 nucleotides match TRBD1. This CDR3 comprises 12 residues. Per germline, CDR1 SQVTM and CDR2 ANQGSEA. V shed 7 bases, J shed 8 bases, and the junction held 10 bases outside the gene matches. The CDR3 DNA is TGCAGCGCCGAAACAGGGGCGAAGGGCTACACCTTC. The encoded protein is CSAETGAKGYTF. Using reference TRBV29-1 and TRBJ1-2 for the parts outside the CDR3, the full variable domain is SAVISQKPSRDICQRGTSLTIQCQVDSQVTMMFWYRQQPGQSLTLIATANQGSEATYESGFVIDKFPISRPNLTFSTLTVSNMSPEDSSIYLCSAETGAKGYTFGSGTRLTVV.

This chain uses TRBV5-5 with TRBJ2-2; TRBD1 might be the D (5 bases). The CDR3 totals 15 residues. Looked up from germline, CDR1 is SGHKS and CDR2 is YYEKEE (reference sequence). V was cut by 2 bases and J by 0 bases, with 8 bases left in between. CDR3 DNA: TGTGCCAGCAGCTTTGCAGGGTCGAACACCGGGGAGCTGTTTTTT. Amino acids: CASSFAGSNTGELFF. Looking up the rest from reference TRBV5-5 and TRBJ2-2 gives the full variable domain: DAGVTQSPTHLIKTRGQQVTLRCSPISGHKSVSWYQQVLGQGPQFIFQYYEKEERGRGNFPDRFSARQFPNYSSELNVNALLLGDSALYLCASSFAGSNTGELFFGEGSRLTVL.

The DNA for the CDR3 is TGTGCCAGCAGCCCGGGAGGGCGGACTGGGGGGTCACCCCTCCACTTT. Translating it yields CASSPGGRTGGSPLHF. The rearrangement links TRBV5-4 to TRBJ1-6; a possible D gene is TRBD1 (5 bases). There are 16 residues in the CDR3. The germline V gene encodes CDR1 SGHNT and CDR2 YYREEE (reference sequence). Trimming took off 4 bases at V and 10 bases at J, with 21 bases between the two ends.

The chain has TRBV29-1 and TRBJ1-2; maybe TRBD1 (6 bases). CDR3 length equals 12 residues. Trimming removed 7 bases from V and 7 bases from J, with 16 bases in between. The germline CDR1 and CDR2 sequences are SQVTM and ANQGSEA. Here the CDR3 DNA reads TGCAGCGCTTACTCACAGGGAGCTGGCTACACCTTC. Translation: CSAYSQGAGYTF.

The chain is built from TRBV4-2 and TRBJ2-1; possibly TRBD1 or TRBD2 for D (5 bases each). The CDR3 runs 17 residues. CDR1 is LGHNA, CDR2 YNFKEQ, per germline. V dropped 0 bases and J dropped 8 bases, with 20 bases sitting between them. CDR3 in amino acids: CASSQDPWGRGTHEQFF. CDR3 DNA: TGTGCCAGCAGCCAAGATCCGTGGGGACGGGGTACCCATGAGCAGTTCTTC.

The CDR3 reads CASSHPNFNEQFF. The CDR3 DNA sequence: TGTGCCAGCAGCCACCCCAACTTCAATGAGCAGTTCTTC. The chain has TRBV5-5 and TRBJ2-1; D is unclear. Germline-derived CDR1 and CDR2 are SGHKS and YYEKEE (reference sequence). V lost 4 bases, J lost 6 bases, and 11 bases lay in between. CDR3 length: 13 amino acids.

This clonotype occurred many times. This rearrangement joins TRBV6-5 to TRBJ1-6; TRBD1 aligns across 9 bases. Trimming removed 8 bases from V and 6 bases from J; junction bases left unmatched: 2. The CDR3 consists of 13 residues. CDR1 is MNHEY and CDR2 is SVGAGI in the germline V gene. DNA of the CDR3: TGTGCCAGCTACAGGGGGCCTAATTCACCCCTCCACTTT. This gives the protein CASYRGPNSPLHF.

This clonotype was seen once. The chain combines TRBV7-2 with TRBJ2-1; 14 nucleotides align to TRBD2. This CDR3 contains 16 residues. Germline V gene sequence: CDR1 SGHTA, CDR2 FQGNSA. After removal of 5 bases from V and 8 bases from J, the junction contained 8 bases not matched to a gene. CDR3: CASSPRTSGRNDEQFF. CDR3 nucleotides: TGTGCCAGCAGCCCGCGGACTAGCGGGAGGAACGATGAGCAGTTCTTC.

This clonotype occurred many times. The genes are TRBV20-1 and TRBJ2-5; 7 bases are shared with TRBD1. CDR3 length equals 14 residues. Germline lookup yields CDR1 DFQATT and CDR2 SNEGSKA (reference sequence). Unmatched junction bases numbered 5, after V lost 0 bases and J lost 4 bases. This CDR3 reads CSAREVQGRETQYF. The CDR3 DNA reads as TGCAGTGCTAGAGAAGTACAGGGGCGAGAGACCCAGTACTTC.

The V call is TRBV30, the J call TRBJ2-5; 7 bases line up with TRBD2. The CDR3 runs to 15 residues. The V gene's germline CDR1 is GTSNPN and CDR2 SVGIG (reference sequence). The V segment lost 2 bases and the J segment 1 base; nucleotides outside the gene matches: 7. CDR3 bases: TGTGCCTGGAGTTCTGGGGGAGGGTTCCAAGAGACCCAGTACTTC. Translation gives CAWSSGGGFQETQYF.

The V and J genes are TRBV6-1 and TRBJ2-3, with 11 nucleotides matching TRBD2. Germline V gives CDR1 MNHNS, CDR2 SASEGT. The CDR3 length is 15 residues. Trimming removed 5 bases from V and 2 bases from J; junction bases left unmatched: 3. The CDR3 region is CASSWTSGPTDTQYF. The CDR3 bases are TGTGCCAGCAGTTGGACTAGCGGGCCCACAGATACGCAGTATTTT.

V is TRBV6-2 or TRBV6-3 and J is TRBJ2-1; 10 positions agree with TRBD2. The germline V gene encodes CDR1 MNHEY and CDR2 SVGEGT. Trimming at V came to 6 bases and at J to 4 bases, leaving 3 bases not matched to a gene. The CDR3 sequence is 14 residues long. This CDR3 reads CASRAAGGYNEQFF. The CDR3 DNA is TGTGCCAGCAGAGCAGCGGGAGGGTACAATGAGCAGTTCTTC.

This clonotype was seen a handful of times. CDR3 amino acids: CASSSIAGNTDTQYF. The DNA for the CDR3 is TGTGCCAGCAGTTCAATAGCGGGGAACACAGATACGCAGTATTTT. The chain uses TRBV6-2 or TRBV6-3 and TRBJ2-3, with 8 bases that match TRBD2. The CDR3 is made up of 15 amino acids. V shed 4 bases and J 2 bases; nucleotides not matched to a gene: 5. The V gene's germline CDR1 is MNHEY and CDR2 SVGEGT.

V is TRBV7-9 and J is TRBJ2-1, with 7 nucleotides matching TRBD1. After removal of 4 bases from V and 9 bases from J, the junction contained 3 bases not matched to a gene. CDR3 size: 12 residues. Germline CDR1 SEHNR, CDR2 FQNEAQ (reference sequence). The CDR3: CASSSTGSEQFF. Written as DNA, the CDR3 is TGTGCCAGCAGCTCGACAGGGTCTGAGCAGTTCTTC.

This clonotype was detected a few times. The rearrangement uses TRBV3-1 and TRBJ2-7; D is undetermined. This CDR3 region has 11 residues. Trimming stripped 0 bases from V and 7 bases from J, with 4 bases between. CDR1 is LGHDT and CDR2 is YNNKEL in the germline V gene (reference sequence). The CDR3 protein is CASSQDREQYF. DNA for the CDR3: TGTGCCAGCAGCCAAGATCGAGAGCAGTACTTC.

The V gene is TRBV28, the J gene TRBJ1-1, with D possibly matching TRBD1 (5 bases). CDR3 length equals 16 residues. Germline V CDR1 and CDR2: MDHEN, SYDVKM. V lost 4 bases to trimming and J lost 1 base, with 16 bases between them. Here the CDR3 DNA reads TGTGCCAGCAGTTGGACGGACACCGAATGGAACACTGAAGCTTTCTTT. Translating it yields CASSWTDTEWNTEAFF.

CDR3 sequence reads: CASSLVLWGLVFF. CDR3 DNA: TGTGCCAGCAGCTTAGTCCTTTGGGGTTTGGTGTTCTTC. V and J are TRBV7-2 and TRBJ2-1; no definite D call. V was trimmed by 1 base and J by 15 bases, leaving 16 bases between them. This CDR3 contains 13 residues. Germline CDR1 reads SGHTA; CDR2 reads FQGNSA.

This clonotype was detected a few times. The chain has TRBV4-2 and TRBJ1-2; no reliable D call. Germline loops: CDR1 LGHNA, CDR2 YNFKEQ. Trimming took off 0 bases at V and 1 base at J, with 6 bases between the two ends. This CDR3 is built from 14 residues. CDR3 protein: CASSQEPFNYGYTF. DNA for the CDR3: TGTGCCAGCAGCCAAGAACCGTTTAACTATGGCTACACCTTC.

This rearrangement joins TRBV20-1 to TRBJ2-2, with D hard to call. Trimming removed 3 bases from V and 2 bases from J, with 10 bases in between. Germline V lookup: CDR1 DFQATT, CDR2 SNEGSKA (reference sequence). This CDR3 comprises 14 residues. CDR3: CSASGLDNTGELFF. Here the CDR3 DNA reads TGCAGTGCTAGCGGTCTGGACAACACCGGGGAGCTGTTTTTT.